The 17 T cell receptor beta chains presented below share a single source sample, sequenced in a study of cytomegalovirus exposure and HLA in healthy donors. Profiling relied on immunoSEQ multiplex PCR, and the TCRdb table lists in-frame clones only, not all of them. Among 140,000 to 150,000 clones listed, roughly nine tenths were seen once. The material sequenced was PBMCs. These receptors were taken from a man younger than 35 in good health and CMV-seronegative.

The chain is built from TRBV9 and TRBJ1-3, with TRBD1 identical over 7 bases. The CDR3 runs 15 residues. Germline CDR1 is SGDLS and CDR2 is YYNGEE. The V gene end was trimmed by 3 bases and the J gene end by 0 bases; junction bases not matched to a gene: 3. CDR3 sequence reads: CASSAGQSSGNTIYF. The CDR3 DNA is TGTGCCAGCAGCGCGGGACAGAGCTCTGGAAACACCATATATTTT. Full variable domain (outside the CDR3, taken from reference TRBV9 and TRBJ1-3): DSGVTQTPKHLITATGQRVTLRCSPRSGDLSVYWYQQSLDQGLQFLIQYYNGEERAKGNILERFSAQQFPDLHSELNLSSLELGDSALYFCASSAGQSSGNTIYFGEGSWLTVV.

This clone was picked up a small number of times. The chain uses TRBV6-5 and TRBJ1-1; D may be TRBD1 (6 bases). V lost 6 bases and J 7 bases, leaving 18 bases between the germline ends. CDR3 length equals 14 residues. Germline V lookup: CDR1 MNHEY, CDR2 SVGAGI. The CDR3 region is CASSPPYGTHEAFF. The CDR3, as DNA: TGTGCCAGCAGCCCCCCTTATGGGACACATGAAGCTTTCTTT.

This rearrangement joins TRBV19 to TRBJ1-4; D possibly corresponds to TRBD1 (6 bases). The CDR3 is made up of 14 amino acids. Deletions cut 6 bases from V and 0 bases from J, with 8 bases between. CDR1 is LNHDA, CDR2 SQIVND, per germline (reference sequence). The CDR3 DNA reads as TGTGCCAGTAGCACAGGGTCAACTAATGAAAAACTGTTTTTT. Its protein is CASSTGSTNEKLFF.

The rearrangement links TRBV7-3 to TRBJ2-1, with 9 bases lining up with TRBD1. Per germline, CDR1 SGHTA and CDR2 FQGTGA. V lost 5 bases, J lost 3 bases, and 5 bases stayed unmatched. CDR3 length equals 15 residues. CDR3 sequence reads: CASSTVGQGYNEQFF. DNA of the CDR3: TGTGCCAGCAGCACGGTGGGACAGGGCTACAATGAGCAGTTCTTC.

CDR3 in amino acids: CSGRNTEAFF. In DNA, the CDR3 is TGCAGCGGTAGAAACACTGAAGCTTTCTTT. V usage is TRBV29-1 and J usage is TRBJ1-1, with D unclear. V was pared by 7 bases and J by 2 bases, with 5 bases between. Germline CDR1 is SQVTM and CDR2 is ANQGSEA. The CDR3 length is 10 residues.

V is TRBV19 and J is TRBJ2-5, with D possibly being TRBD2 (5 bases). Trimming left V 0 bases short and J 1 base short, with 9 bases between. CDR3 size: 15 residues. From germline, CDR1 is LNHDA and CDR2 SQIVND (reference sequence). The CDR3 sequence: CASSIEAASQETQYF. CDR3 DNA: TGTGCCAGTAGTATAGAAGCGGCTTCCCAAGAGACCCAGTACTTC.

The chain carries TRBV27 and TRBJ2-4; D possibly corresponds to TRBD1 (7 bases). V lost 6 bases, J lost 9 bases, and 18 bases lay in between. The germline CDR1 and CDR2 sequences are MNHEY and SMNVEV (reference sequence). CDR3 length equals 14 residues. For the CDR3, the DNA is TGTGCCAGCAGCCCGACAGGGATGGGAGGCATTCAGTACTTC. It yields the protein CASSPTGMGGIQYF.

This sequence joins TRBV11-2 and TRBJ2-2; 8 bases agree with TRBD1. CDR3 size: 15 residues. J was trimmed by 3 bases and V by 1 base; bases with no gene match: 1. CDR1 is SGHAT, CDR2 FQNNGV, per germline. This CDR3 reads CASSLGTGHTGELFF. CDR3 DNA: TGTGCCAGCAGCTTAGGGACAGGGCACACCGGGGAGCTGTTTTTT.

The gene calls are TRBV28 and TRBJ1-2; D unresolved. The V gene's germline CDR1 is MDHEN and CDR2 SYDVKM. The CDR3 runs to 14 residues. The V gene lost 5 bases and the J gene lost 4 bases, with 14 bases spanning the gap. This chain's CDR3 is CASSRLTTSYGYTF. The CDR3, as DNA: TGTGCCAGCAGTCGGCTGACAACCTCCTATGGCTACACCTTC.

V usage is TRBV11-1 and J usage is TRBJ2-2, with 9 bases fitting TRBD1. Germline lookup yields CDR1 SGHAT and CDR2 FQDESV (reference sequence). The V gene end was trimmed by 1 base and the J gene end by 1 base; junction bases not matched to a gene: 4. CDR3 size: 17 residues. The CDR3 loop reads CASSLVEGQGNTGELFF. The CDR3 DNA sequence: TGTGCCAGCAGCTTAGTAGAGGGACAGGGGAACACCGGGGAGCTGTTTTTT.

This clone was seen only once. V usage is TRBV7-9 and J usage is TRBJ1-2; D may be TRBD1 (5 bases). V was shortened by 3 bases and J by 4 bases, with 18 bases between the two germline ends. The CDR3 spans 16 residues. The germline V gene encodes CDR1 SEHNR and CDR2 FQNEAQ (reference sequence). The CDR3 sequence is CASSFSQSRAGYGYTF. In DNA form, the CDR3 reads TGTGCCAGCAGCTTTTCTCAGAGCAGGGCCGGCTATGGCTACACCTTC.

The rearrangement uses TRBV5-1 and TRBJ2-3; TRBD1 might be the D (6 bases). The CDR3 length is 13 residues. Trimming pared 3 bases from V and 5 bases from J, leaving 10 bases between. Germline CDR1 SGHRS, CDR2 YFSETQ. CDR3 protein: CASSSGHRDTQYF. CDR3 in DNA: TGCGCCAGCAGCTCGGGACACCGAGATACGCAGTATTTT.

The rearrangement links TRBV30 to TRBJ1-5; 8 bases match TRBD1. CDR1 and CDR2 (germline): GTSNPN, SVGIG (reference sequence). The CDR3 runs 13 residues. V lost 3 bases and J lost 5; bases outside the gene matches: 3. CDR3 sequence: CAWSADRDQPQHF. The CDR3 nucleotides read TGTGCCTGGAGCGCGGACAGGGATCAGCCCCAGCATTTT.

The chain uses TRBV2 and TRBJ1-1; no reliable D call. Trimming stripped 7 bases from V and 3 bases from J, with 21 bases between. In germline, CDR1 is SNHLY, CDR2 FYNNEI. The CDR3 runs to 16 residues. The CDR3 protein is CASTSPPTVFYTEAFF. The CDR3, as DNA: TGTGCCAGCACCAGCCCACCAACAGTGTTCTACACTGAAGCTTTCTTT.

The J gene is TRBJ2-5, the V gene TRBV5-4; D is uncertain. From germline, CDR1 is SGHNT and CDR2 YYREEE (reference sequence). This CDR3 has 15 residues. V lost 0 bases to trimming and J lost 1 base, with 10 bases between them. The CDR3 DNA reads TGTGCCAGCAGCTTGGGATCCCCGGGCCAAGAGACCCAGTACTTC. Its translation: CASSLGSPGQETQYF.

This chain joins TRBV6-6 and TRBJ1-3, with a weak D call TRBD1 (6 bases). This CDR3 spans 13 amino acids. The V end lost 6 bases, the J end lost 2 bases, and 8 bases lay between the germline ends. The germline CDR1 and CDR2 sequences are MNHNY and SVGAGI (reference sequence). In DNA form, the CDR3 reads TGTGCCAGCAGCACAGGGACTGGAAACACCATATATTTT. Amino acid sequence: CASSTGTGNTIYF.

This rearrangement joins TRBV4-1 to TRBJ2-7; 10 bases are shared with TRBD2. Trimming cost V 4 bases and J 3 bases; bases outside gene matches: 6. The CDR3 extends over 15 amino acids. Per germline, CDR1 MGHRA and CDR2 YSYEKL. The CDR3 nucleotides read TGCGCCAGCAGCCCTCTAGCGGGGGATTACTACGAGCAGTACTTC. It codes for CASSPLAGDYYEQYF.